This record concerns one T cell receptor beta chain sequence. No antigen is known for it. The data stem from a study of T cells in localized non-small cell lung cancer. Findings of the study overall: Density of T cells in blood, when higher, went with longer overall survival. Of the top 100 tumor clones, median 57 were in adjacent lung, approximately 28 among its top 100. Maximal T cell clonality occurred in uninvolved adjacent lung, with tumor ranking below it. The study sequenced only one region of the tumor. As a result, intratumor heterogeneity could not be excluded and remains possible.

Trimming stripped 5 bases from V and 3 bases from J, with 2 bases between. Germline values: CDR1 MNHNS, CDR2 SASEGT. The CDR3 spans 11 residues. Sequenced by immunoSEQ multiplex PCR; TCRdb stores in-frame clones only, minus some. Found here are roughly 67,000 clones, around four fifths of them singletons; the top ten hold roughly 13%. Sequenced material: peripheral blood, taken before any cancer treatment. The chain carries TRBV6-1 and TRBJ2-4; the D is unclear. This receptor was obtained from a female donor of 60 years or more with stage I lung adenocarcinoma. In DNA form, the CDR3 reads TGTGCCAGCAGTTACAAAAACATTCAGTACTTC. It yields the protein CASSYKNIQYF.